This T cell receptor (beta chain) derives from a study of CD8+ T cells in alopecia areata. Notes on the study in general: In patients, TCRs were shared less clearly than in mice, and HLA may possibly be involved.

It was with CD4, CD8alpha, NKG2D, NKG2ACE and other markers that pooled cutaneous lymph node cells were sorted. The CDR3 runs to 14 residues. The V gene's germline CDR1 is SGHSA and CDR2 FRNQAP. V was pared by 0 bases and J by 0 bases, with 4 bases between. Many counts were recorded for this clone. The target antigen is unknown. Germline and genes here are mouse. The missing CDR3 end, 4 residues past where the read stops, is filled in from the germline J gene. cDNA serving as the sequencing template came from extracted, reverse transcribed RNA. The protocol was immunoSEQ multiplex PCR, while the TCRdb copy is restricted to in-frame clones and leaves out a portion. Reported are 15,000 to 20,000 clones, none seen only once; the ten largest carry roughly 31%.

The sample taken for sequencing was CD8+ T cells sorted from a lymph node. The receptor was isolated from a C3H/HeJ mouse with alopecia areata. This mouse strain has H2-k as its MHC haplotype. This chain links TRBV16 with TRBJ2-5; D is ambiguous. The sequenced CDR3 bases are TGTGCAAGCAGCTTAGATGGGAACCAAGAC. Protein product: CASSLDGNQD. From start to end, the CDR3 is CASSLDGNQDTQYF.